The sequence of this T cell receptor beta chain was determined in a study of blood T cells in healthy people across ages. CDR3 length: 13 residues. The V end lost 0 bases, the J end lost 8 bases, and 13 bases lay between the germline ends. Germline V CDR1 and CDR2: DFQATT, SNEGSKA (reference sequence). Primers used in a second PCR of about 7 to 11 cycles were a sample-barcoded 5' primer and a J-beta primer mix. TCRdb called the 5' RACE reads again in MiXCR, with one record for every CDR3 protein. The sample includes some 1,500,000 distinct CDR3 sequences, approximately 42% of them seen just once. This clonotype was picked up a small number of times.

The clonotype comes from a woman between 18 and 30 years old in good health. V is TRBV20-1 and J is TRBJ1-2; possibly TRBD1 for D (5 bases). The specimen was blood. The chain's CDR3 is CSARDGTGGGYTF. CDR3 coding DNA: TGCAGTGCTAGAGATGGTACAGGAGGAGGCTACACCTTC.